This T cell receptor (beta chain) is drawn from a study of blood T cells in healthy people across ages. General study results and limits: Measured against age, TCR beta diversity per million T cells decreased in a roughly linear manner. Strongly correlated with naive T cell percentage was TCR beta diversity.

In germline, CDR1 is ENHRY, CDR2 SYGVKD. The CDR3 runs 14 residues. V dropped 3 bases and J dropped 1; count of bases not matched to a gene: 3. There are many counts of this clonotype. Its antigen is undetermined. The authors ran a second PCR of about 6 to 12 cycles using a sample-barcoded 5' primer and a J-beta primer mix. Each cDNA molecule was tagged by a template-switch adaptor with 12 random nucleotides. TCRdb reprocessed the 5' RACE reads via MiXCR and lists one record per CDR3 protein. In the table there are 650,000 to 1,000,000 distinct CDR3 sequences, about 34% of which are singletons. Total RNA was isolated from each sample in quantities of at least 6 micrograms.

The chain couples TRBV10-3 to TRBJ2-7, with 7 bases lining up with TRBD1. Sequencing input: blood. The receptor was derived from a man aged 18 to 29 in good health. The CDR3 DNA sequence: TGTGCCATCAGTGACGACAGGGTTTCCTACGAGCAGTACTTC. Protein sequence: CAISDDRVSYEQYF.